This TCR beta chain was documented in a study of blood T cell repertoires in COVID-19. Study summary: Samples representing acute and convalescent COVID-19 were sourced from the United States, Italy and Spain. Sources were T cells, B-cell-depleted T cells, or PBMCs; the material itself was cDNA or gDNA.

As processed by the authors: Amplification of reference gene primers provided the estimated nucleated cell counts. The protocol was immunoSEQ multiplex PCR, while the TCRdb copy is restricted to in-frame clones and leaves out a portion. That table gives V, J and clone size, and the DNA gave D and trimming. The sample yields some 150,000 clones, about 87% seen once. The receptor comes from a man aged 45-65 years who had recovered from COVID-19. Sequences were obtained from peripheral blood.

This chain's CDR3 is CASSSAGQDSYEQYF. The CDR3 DNA reads as TGTGCCAGCAGTTCCGCGGGACAGGACTCCTACGAGCAGTACTTC. The chain uses TRBV28 and TRBJ2-7; 8 nucleotides line up with TRBD1. V was pared by 4 bases and J by 0 bases, with 5 bases of the junction left unmatched. The CDR3 covers 15 residues. The germline gives CDR1 MDHEN, CDR2 SYDVKM.